These 17 T cell receptor beta chains share one sample of origin, sequenced in a study of blood T cell repertoires in COVID-19. Method: immunoSEQ multiplex PCR; TCRdb's copy keeps in-frame clones and lacks some. The repertoire has around 120,000 clones, roughly 79% of them found once; the top ten carry 2% to 2.5%. Sequenced sample: peripheral blood. These receptors originate from a man aged 65 to 79 with acute or convalescent COVID-19.

This clone was observed a few times. The chain recombines TRBV7-9 with TRBJ2-7; TRBD1 aligns across 8 bases. CDR1 SEHNR and CDR2 FQNEAQ come from the germline V gene (reference sequence). This CDR3 is built from 15 residues. J lost 2 bases, V lost 5 bases, and 8 bases had no gene match. For the CDR3, the DNA is TGTGCCAGCAGCGTTGGGACAGGTGGTGCCTACGAGCAGTACTTC. It encodes CASSVGTGGAYEQYF.

The rearrangement uses TRBV12-5 and TRBJ2-7, with D perhaps matching TRBD2 (6 bases). Germline assignment: CDR1 LGHNT and CDR2 FRNRAP. The CDR3 has 17 residues. Trimming removed 0 bases at V and 1 base at J, with 16 bases between. The CDR3 protein is CASGLVSLGGLSYEQYF. CDR3 bases: TGTGCTAGTGGTTTGGTATCTTTGGGGGGACTGTCCTACGAGCAGTACTTC.

The chain couples TRBV6-2 or TRBV6-3 to TRBJ1-2, with D uncertain. V was trimmed by 3 bases and J by 8 bases, leaving 19 bases between them. The germline CDR1 and CDR2 sequences are MNHEY and SVGEGT. This CDR3 spans 15 amino acids. Here the CDR3 DNA reads TGTGCCAGCAGTTATCGACTTGAAAGTAGCGGAGGCTACACCTTC. Encoded protein: CASSYRLESSGGYTF.

The chain is built from TRBV5-1 and TRBJ1-4, with TRBD1 as a possible D gene (5 bases). Looked up from germline, CDR1 is SGHRS and CDR2 is YFSETQ. Trimming cost V 0 bases and J 7 bases, with 13 bases left between them. This CDR3 spans 15 amino acids. The CDR3 protein is CASSLEPGWAEKLFF. The DNA for the CDR3 is TGCGCCAGCAGCTTGGAACCAGGGTGGGCTGAAAAACTGTTTTTT.

This clone was observed once. The chain recombines TRBV9 with TRBJ2-2, with TRBD2 as a possible D gene (5 bases). Germline V gene sequence: CDR1 SGDLS, CDR2 YYNGEE. Deletions cut 4 bases from V and 1 base from J, with 8 bases between. This CDR3 contains 14 residues. The CDR3 coding sequence is TGTGCCAGCAGCCCCGAGGGGAACACCGGGGAGCTGTTTTTT. This codes for CASSPEGNTGELFF.

The gene calls are TRBV13 and TRBJ2-5, with TRBD1 matching over 10 bases. Germline lookup yields CDR1 PRHDT and CDR2 FYEKMQ (reference sequence). The ends lost 5 bases at V and 4 bases at J; junction bases unmatched: 4. The CDR3 spans 14 residues. This chain's CDR3 is CASSQRTGGETQYF. The CDR3 DNA reads TGTGCCAGCAGCCAACGGACAGGGGGAGAGACCCAGTACTTC.

V is TRBV7-2 and J is TRBJ2-3; no definite D call. CDR1 and CDR2 (germline): SGHTA, FQGNSA. Trimming shortened V by 5 bases and J by 6 bases, and 12 bases separated the two germline ends. The CDR3 contains 13 residues. The CDR3 nucleotides read TGTGCCAGCAGCCCTCTTTCCGTCGATACGCAGTATTTT. Amino acid sequence: CASSPLSVDTQYF.

The rearrangement links TRBV18 to TRBJ1-2; D is unresolved. The CDR3 consists of 13 residues. Germline V CDR1 and CDR2: KGHSH, LQKENI. Trimming stripped 4 bases from V and 6 bases from J, with 12 bases between. The CDR3 region has the DNA TGTGCCAGCTCACTATCCCCCCGCGATGGCTACACCTTC. Encoded protein: CASSLSPRDGYTF.

This clone was detected only once. The chain is built from TRBV9 and TRBJ2-1; perhaps TRBD1 as D (6 bases). The V end was cut by 4 bases, the J end by 7 bases, with 15 bases between. The CDR3 length is 14 residues. Germline CDR1 is SGDLS and CDR2 is YYNGEE. The DNA of the CDR3 is TGTGCCAGCAGCTCGAGGACAGAAAGGAATGAGCAGTTCTTC. Protein sequence: CASSSRTERNEQFF.

This rearrangement joins TRBV2 to TRBJ2-3; TRBD2 matches 13 bases. This CDR3 has 15 amino acids. Losses at the gene ends were 6 bases for V and 5 bases for J; bases not matched to a gene: 5. Looked up from germline, CDR1 is SNHLY and CDR2 is FYNNEI. The CDR3 sequence: CASRLLAGGGDTQYF. CDR3 in DNA: TGTGCCAGCAGGCTACTAGCGGGGGGGGGAGATACGCAGTATTTT.

The sample holds one count of this clone. The V gene is TRBV15, the J gene TRBJ1-3; D gene uncertain. The V gene lost 0 bases and the J gene lost 2 bases, with 11 bases spanning the gap. Germline values: CDR1 LNHNV, CDR2 YYDKDF (reference sequence). The CDR3 is made up of 16 amino acids. This CDR3 is CATSRDKRGTGNTIYF. The CDR3, as DNA: TGTGCCACCAGCAGAGATAAGAGAGGGACTGGAAACACCATATATTTT.

This chain uses TRBV7-2 with TRBJ2-1, with D perhaps TRBD2 (6 bases). This CDR3 has 14 residues. V was clipped by 3 bases and J by 7 bases, with 13 bases between them. Germline CDR1 reads SGHTA; CDR2 reads FQGNSA. The CDR3 DNA reads TGTGCCAGCAGCTTTGGGGGGTTAGTTAATGAGCAGTTCTTC. This translates into CASSFGGLVNEQFF.

The chain carries TRBV5-1 and TRBJ1-1; no firm D call. Germline V gene sequence: CDR1 SGHRS, CDR2 YFSETQ. The CDR3 length is 15 residues. V was trimmed by 1 base and J by 0 bases, leaving 10 bases between them. The CDR3 loop reads CASSLSQAVNTEAFF. The CDR3 bases are TGCGCCAGCAGCTTGTCCCAGGCTGTGAACACTGAAGCTTTCTTT. Complete variable domain (other parts from reference TRBV5-1 and TRBJ1-1): KAGVTQTPRYLIKTRGQQVTLSCSPISGHRSVSWYQQTPGQGLQFLFEYFSETQRNKGNFPGRFSGRQFSNSRSEMNVSTLELGDSALYLCASSLSQAVNTEAFFGQGTRLTVV.

The V gene is TRBV6-6, the J gene TRBJ1-5, with 9 bases that match TRBD1. The V segment lost 5 bases and the J segment 7 bases; nucleotides outside the gene matches: 9. This CDR3 is built from 15 residues. The germline CDR1 and CDR2 sequences are MNHNY and SVGAGI (reference sequence). Here the CDR3 reads CASSPNRDREQPQHF. The CDR3, as DNA: TGTGCCAGCAGTCCGAACCGGGACAGGGAACAGCCCCAGCATTTT.

CDR3 in amino acids: CASSQSDRGKYNEKLFF. The CDR3 region has the DNA TGTGCCAGCAGCCAATCCGACCGAGGGAAGTACAATGAAAAACTGTTTTTT. The chain joins TRBV3-1 (or the pseudogene TRBV3-2) to TRBJ1-4; the D is unclear. Germline-derived CDR1 and CDR2 are LGHDT and YNNKEL (reference sequence). Trimming pared 2 bases from V and 5 bases from J, leaving 18 bases between. This CDR3 is built from 17 residues.

The chain uses TRBV3-1 (or the pseudogene TRBV3-2) and TRBJ1-2; unclear D gene. V lost 1 base and J 8 bases, leaving 14 bases between the germline ends. CDR1 is LGHDT and CDR2 is YNNKEL in the germline V gene (reference sequence). There are 14 residues in the CDR3. The CDR3 DNA reads as TGTGCCAGCAGCCAAGGAACTGGGTTGGGCGGCTACACCTTC. It translates to CASSQGTGLGGYTF.

A few counts support this clone. The J gene is TRBJ1-3, the V gene TRBV9, with D tentatively TRBD1 (5 bases). The V end lost 1 base, the J end lost 4 bases, and 12 bases lay between the germline ends. The CDR3 has 15 residues. In germline, CDR1 is SGDLS, CDR2 YYNGEE. CDR3 region: CASSVMAGKGNTIYF. The CDR3 DNA follows: TGTGCCAGCAGCGTAATGGCAGGGAAAGGAAACACCATATATTTT. Drawing the rest from reference TRBV9 and TRBJ1-3, the complete variable domain is DSGVTQTPKHLITATGQRVTLRCSPRSGDLSVYWYQQSLDQGLQFLIQYYNGEERAKGNILERFSAQQFPDLHSELNLSSLELGDSALYFCASSVMAGKGNTIYFGEGSWLTVV.